Here is one T cell receptor beta chain with its context. What it binds is unknown. This record belongs to a study of shared clonotypes between healthy human individuals. General study results and limits: For sorted subsets, rarefaction showed incomplete sequencing despite large depth.

This table comes from immunoSEQ multiplex PCR, and its TCRdb copy is limited to in-frame clones, with some not included. The top ten hold 0.5% to 0.65% of the sample, which has 1 million to 1.3 million clones, 75% to 80% seen once. With 4 bases clipped from V and 6 bases from J, the junction kept 2 bases outside the gene matches. The CDR3 sequence is 13 residues long. The germline V gene has CDR1 SGHNT and CDR2 YENEEA. Sequenced input: memory CD4+ T cells from PBMCs. Subset reported: CD45RA-negative fraction. The chain carries TRBV11-3 and TRBJ2-1, with 8 bases matching TRBD2. The receptor was isolated from a man between 18 and 35 years old in good health. Some clones in this sample may be carry-over from other donors' samples. Written as DNA, the CDR3 is TGTGCCAGCAGCTCACTAGCGGTCAATGAGCAGTTCTTC. Its protein is CASSSLAVNEQFF.